This T cell receptor beta chain stems from a study of immune heterogeneity within non-small cell lung tumors. General study points: Recurrence of identical dominant CDR3 beta clonotypes was observed across tumor sites within a patient, alongside site-unique high-frequency clones.

CDR1 SNHLY and CDR2 FYNNEI come from the germline V gene. V was clipped by 2 bases and J by 6 bases, with 1 base between them. This CDR3 is built from 10 residues. Bulk tumor genomic DNA served as template, at around 580 ng per sample. Multiple biopsies spaced far apart were taken from each primary tumor during surgery. Those enrolled were patients newly diagnosed with untreated non-small cell lung cancer and undergoing curative surgery. TCR beta CDR3 amplification used multiplex PCR with 32 V and 13 J primers. TCRdb redid the calling of the multiplex PCR reads with MiXCR, one entry per CDR3 protein. The sample shows 2,000 to 3,000 distinct CDR3 sequences, about 27% of them seen only once. This clonotype is medium-sized (0.01 to 0.1%) in the sample. Its antigen remains unknown.

Source material: lung tumor tissue. The receptor comes from a man aged 50-59 years with non-small cell lung cancer. This sequence joins TRBV2 and TRBJ2-5; D unclear. The CDR3 loop is CASSEKTQYF. Here the CDR3 DNA reads TGTGCCAGCAGTGAAAAGACCCAGTACTTC. The entire variable domain, with the rest obtained from reference TRBV2 and TRBJ2-5, is as follows: EPEVTQTPSHQVTQMGQEVILRCVPISNHLYFYWYRQILGQKVEFLVSFYNNEISEKSEIFDDQFSVERPDGSNFTLKIRSTKLEDSAMYFCASSEKTQYFGPGTRLLVL.